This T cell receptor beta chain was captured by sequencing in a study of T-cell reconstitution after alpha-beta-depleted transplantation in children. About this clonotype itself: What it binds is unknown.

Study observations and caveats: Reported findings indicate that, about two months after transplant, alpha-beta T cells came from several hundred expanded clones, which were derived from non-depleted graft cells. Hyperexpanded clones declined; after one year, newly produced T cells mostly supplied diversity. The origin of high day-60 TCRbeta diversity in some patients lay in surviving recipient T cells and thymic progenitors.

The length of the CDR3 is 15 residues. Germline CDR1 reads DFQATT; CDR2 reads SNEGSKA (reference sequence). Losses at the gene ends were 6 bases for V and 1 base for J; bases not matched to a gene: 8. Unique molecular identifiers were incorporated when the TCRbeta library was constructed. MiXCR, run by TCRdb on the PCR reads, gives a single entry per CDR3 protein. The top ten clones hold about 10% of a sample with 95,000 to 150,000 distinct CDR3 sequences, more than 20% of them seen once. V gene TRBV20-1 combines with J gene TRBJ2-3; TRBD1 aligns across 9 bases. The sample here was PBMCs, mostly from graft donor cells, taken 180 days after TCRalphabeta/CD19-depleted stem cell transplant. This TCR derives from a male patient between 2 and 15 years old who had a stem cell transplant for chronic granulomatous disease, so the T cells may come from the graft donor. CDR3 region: CSASNRDRGTDTQYF. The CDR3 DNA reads TGCAGTGCCAGTAACCGGGACAGGGGCACAGATACGCAGTATTTT.